This entry features one T cell receptor (beta chain) sequence. CDR1 and CDR2 from the germline V gene are LNHDA and SQIVND (reference sequence). This CDR3 is built from 11 residues. Trimming shortened V by 6 bases and J by 6 bases, and 6 bases separated the two germline ends. The repertoire was sequenced with immunoSEQ multiplex PCR; TCRdb's copy has only in-frame clones and lacks some. The sample consists of 60,000 to 90,000 clones, about 95% of them appearing once. The data were taken from a study of technical replicates of blood from a few donors. The material sequenced was T cells isolated from PBMCs. This chain joins TRBV19 and TRBJ2-1; perhaps TRBD2 as D (5 bases). This clonotype originated in a human donor in good health. The CDR3 nucleotides are TGTGCCAGTAGAGAGGGCAATGAGCAGTTCTTC. Translated: CASREGNEQFF.